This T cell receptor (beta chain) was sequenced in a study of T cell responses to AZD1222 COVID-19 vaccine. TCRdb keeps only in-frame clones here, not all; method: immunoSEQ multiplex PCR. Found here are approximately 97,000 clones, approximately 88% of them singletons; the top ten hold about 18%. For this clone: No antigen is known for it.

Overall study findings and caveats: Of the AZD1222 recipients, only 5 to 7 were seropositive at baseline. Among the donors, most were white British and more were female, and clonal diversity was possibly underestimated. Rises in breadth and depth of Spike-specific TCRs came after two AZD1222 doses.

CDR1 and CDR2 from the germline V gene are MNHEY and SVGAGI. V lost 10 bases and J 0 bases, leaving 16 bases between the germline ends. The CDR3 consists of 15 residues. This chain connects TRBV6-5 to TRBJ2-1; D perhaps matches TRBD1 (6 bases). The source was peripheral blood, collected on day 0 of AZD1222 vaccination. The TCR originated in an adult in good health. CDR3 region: CATPGTISSYNEQFF. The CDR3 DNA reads TGTGCCACCCCGGGGACAATTAGCTCCTACAATGAGCAGTTCTTC.